These 32 T cell receptor beta chains came from one sample sequenced in a study of T cell repertoires in cytomegalovirus infection. TCRdb itself ran the reads through MiXCR, one entry per CDR3 protein. The table includes about 920,000 distinct CDR3 sequences, approximately 31% detected once. No cognate antigen is known for these TCRs. The sample in question was cultured CD8+ T cells from PBMCs, obtained from culture after CMV antigen stimulation. The receptor source for this set is a human donor in good health (CMV status not recorded). Some clones in this sample may be carry-over from other donors' samples.

This clonotype was detected only a few times. The V call is TRBV6-1, the J call TRBJ1-2; 9 bases agree with TRBD1. The CDR3 has 12 residues. After removal of 10 bases from V and 7 bases from J, the junction contained 7 bases not matched to a gene. From germline, CDR1 is MNHNS and CDR2 SASEGT. The CDR3 DNA reads TGTGCCACCTTCGGGACAGGGTTTGGCTACACCTTC. It encodes CATFGTGFGYTF.

In its sample, this clonotype was seen a few times. The chain combines TRBV27 with TRBJ2-7; 10 bases map to TRBD1. Per germline, CDR1 MNHEY and CDR2 SMNVEV (reference sequence). J lost 6 bases, V lost 6 bases, and 2 bases had no gene match. The CDR3 is 12 amino acids. CDR3 nucleotides: TGTGCCAGCAGGCGGACAGGGGGCGAGCAGTACGTC. It yields the protein CASRRTGGEQYV.

This clonotype was detected a few times. J is TRBJ1-2 and V is TRBV10-3, with TRBD1 matching 7 bases. CDR3 size: 15 residues. CDR1 and CDR2 (germline): ENHRY, SYGVKD. Germline trimming cut 3 bases from V and 3 bases from J; bases unmatched to any gene: 7. The CDR3 sequence: CAISDPGGGYYGYTF. The CDR3 DNA reads TGTGCCATCAGTGACCCAGGGGGGGGCTACTATGGCTACACCTTC.

In this sample, this clonotype turned up many times. The chain combines TRBV6-1 with TRBJ1-2; TRBD1 aligns across 7 bases. V gave up 1 base and J gave up 5 bases; unmatched junction bases: 13. The CDR3 covers 17 residues. Per germline, CDR1 MNHNS and CDR2 SASEGT. Written as DNA, the CDR3 is TGTGCCAGCAGTGAAGAGATCAAGGGACCAGGGGGGTATGGCTACACCTTC. Amino acid sequence: CASSEEIKGPGGYGYTF.

The chain combines TRBV10-3 with TRBJ2-5, with 8 positions matching TRBD1. Trimming removed 0 bases from V and 5 bases from J; junction bases left unmatched: 5. This CDR3 contains 15 residues. Looked up from germline, CDR1 is ENHRY and CDR2 is SYGVKD. CDR3 nucleotide sequence: TGTGCCATCAGTGAGTCGAAACAGGGGGACGAGACCCAGTACTTC. Protein sequence: CAISESKQGDETQYF.

This chain uses TRBV6-8 with TRBJ2-5; 11 bases match TRBD1. J gave up 5 bases and V 1 base, and 6 bases lay outside the gene matches. Looked up from germline, CDR1 is MNHGY and CDR2 is SAAAGT. The length of the CDR3 is 16 residues. The CDR3 bases are TGTGCCAGCAGTTACTGGGGACAGGGGGTCGCGGAGACCCAGTACTTC. Amino acids: CASSYWGQGVAETQYF.

The chain uses TRBV19 and TRBJ2-7, with D possibly matching TRBD1 (6 bases). The CDR3 runs 13 residues. Between the trimmed V and J ends, which lost 5 bases and 3 bases, there was a span of 11 bases. The germline CDR1 and CDR2 sequences are LNHDA and SQIVND (reference sequence). The CDR3 spells CASSGQNYYEQYF. Here the CDR3 DNA reads TGTGCCAGTAGTGGACAGAATTACTACGAGCAGTACTTC. Supplemented by reference TRBV19 and TRBJ2-7, the full variable domain reads DGGITQSPKYLFRKEGQNVTLSCEQNLNHDAMYWYRQDPGQGLRLIYYSQIVNDFQKGDIAEGYSVSREKKESFPLTVTSAQKNPTAFYLCASSGQNYYEQYFGPGTRLTVT.

CDR3 coding DNA: TGTGCCAGCAGTTTAGGAGGGGGGGTTAGTCGTGAGCAGTTCTTC. Translated, it gives CASSLGGGVSREQFF. This sequence joins TRBV12-3 or TRBV12-4 and TRBJ2-1, with D possibly being TRBD2 (7 bases). The CDR3 has 15 amino acids. V dropped 1 base and J dropped 9 bases, with 16 bases sitting between them.

This clonotype was detected only a few times. This rearrangement joins TRBV6-1 to TRBJ1-5; TRBD1 is a possible D gene (5 bases). The V end was cut by 7 bases, the J end by 0 bases, with 10 bases between. This CDR3 contains 14 residues. CDR1 is MNHNS, CDR2 SASEGT, per germline. The CDR3 is CASTQGVSNQPQHF. The DNA for the CDR3 is TGTGCCAGCACCCAAGGGGTTAGCAATCAGCCCCAGCATTTT.

CDR3 loop: CASSYGGDGSYNEQFF. The CDR3 DNA reads TGTGCCAGCAGTTACGGGGGGGACGGCTCCTACAATGAGCAGTTCTTC. The genes are TRBV6-5 and TRBJ2-1; TRBD2 matches at 7 bases. CDR3 length: 16 residues. The germline CDR1 and CDR2 sequences are MNHEY and SVGAGI. Trimming removed 2 bases from V and 0 bases from J; junction bases left unmatched: 4.

J is TRBJ1-2 and V is TRBV3-1, with TRBD1 as a possible D gene (6 bases). V was clipped by 1 base and J by 4 bases, with 16 bases between them. The V gene's germline CDR1 is LGHDT and CDR2 YNNKEL (reference sequence). This CDR3 spans 16 amino acids. CDR3 amino acids: CASSQGGRGAPYGYTF. CDR3 coding DNA: TGTGCCAGCAGCCAAGGCGGGAGGGGGGCACCCTATGGCTACACCTTC.

With respect to this clonotype: A much larger clone is a single base away; this may be a read error. The V gene is TRBV7-2, the J gene TRBJ2-3; unclear D gene. Germline-derived CDR1 and CDR2 are SGHTA and FQGNSA. The CDR3 sequence is 12 residues long. CDR3 DNA: TGTGCCAGCAGCCCCGACGCAGATATGCAGTATTTT. Its protein is CASSPDADMQYF.

This clonotype showed up just a few times. Given a much more abundant clone one base away, this may be a read error. The gene calls are TRBV27 and TRBJ2-1; 8 positions agree with TRBD2. Germline V gene data show CDR1 as MNHEY and CDR2 as SMNVEV (reference sequence). The CDR3 is 12 amino acids. The V gene end was trimmed by 7 bases and the J gene end by 4 bases; junction bases not matched to a gene: 0. CDR3 bases: TGTGCCAGCAAGCGGGGGTACAATGAGCAGTTCTTC. Translated, it gives CASKRGYNEQFF.

The chain uses TRBV18 and TRBJ1-1, with 11 bases lining up with TRBD1. The germline gives CDR1 KGHSH, CDR2 LQKENI. Trimming cost V 4 bases and J 1 base; bases outside gene matches: 8. The CDR3 is made up of 17 amino acids. DNA of the CDR3: TGTGCCAGCTCACGAGAGGGACAGGGGGTAGGGAACACTGAAGCTTTCTTT. Encoded protein: CASSREGQGVGNTEAFF. Combining the CDR3 with reference TRBV18 and TRBJ1-1 gives the whole variable domain NAGVMQNPRHLVRRRGQEARLRCSPMKGHSHVYWYRQLPEEGLKFMVYLQKENIIDESGMPKERFSAEFPKEGPSILRIQQVVRGDSAAYFCASSREGQGVGNTEAFFGQGTRLTVV.

This clonotype has a handful of counts. Being one base from a much bigger clone, this may be a read error. This chain uses TRBV7-9 with TRBJ1-6; the match to TRBD1 covers 8 bases. The CDR3 spans 14 residues. V was pared by 5 bases and J by 7 bases, with 4 bases of the junction left unmatched. Germline V gene sequence: CDR1 SEHNR, CDR2 FQNEAQ (reference sequence). In nucleotides, the CDR3 is TGTGCCAGCAGCCCCCGGACAGGGAATTCACCCCTCCACTTT. It is translated as CASSPRTGNSPLHF. Full variable domain (remainder filled in from reference TRBV7-9 and TRBJ1-6): DTGVSQNPRHKITKRGQNVTFRCDPISEHNRLYWYRQTLGQGPEFLTYFQNEAQLEKSRLLSDRFSAERPKGSFSTLEIQRTEQGDSAMYLCASSPRTGNSPLHFGNGTRLTVT.

The chain has TRBV6-2 or TRBV6-3 and TRBJ2-7; D unclear. The V and J ends lost 5 bases and 1 base respectively, with 12 bases between them. Looked up from germline, CDR1 is MNHEY and CDR2 is SVGEGT. The CDR3 length is 14 residues. Here the CDR3 DNA reads TGTGCCAGCAGTCCCCGGGCGCTTTCCTACGAGCAGTACGTC. This sequence encodes CASSPRALSYEQYV.

The chain joins TRBV27 to TRBJ2-1; D is unclear. The V and J ends lost 5 bases and 1 base respectively, with 9 bases between them. The CDR3 consists of 14 residues. Germline lookup yields CDR1 MNHEY and CDR2 SMNVEV (reference sequence). The CDR3 loop is CASSPLTSYNEQFF. Written as DNA, the CDR3 is TGTGCCAGCAGTCCCCTCACTTCCTACAATGAGCAGTTCTTC.

This clonotype appeared a few times. The chain carries TRBV15 and TRBJ2-7; D ambiguous. Germline CDR1 LNHNV, CDR2 YYDKDF (reference sequence). This CDR3 has 14 residues. V was shortened by 0 bases and J by 4 bases, with 10 bases between the two germline ends. The CDR3 sequence: CATSREKPAYEQYV. As DNA, the CDR3 is TGTGCCACCAGCAGAGAAAAACCAGCATACGAGCAGTACGTC.

Only a few counts were recorded for this clonotype. V gene TRBV7-6 combines with J gene TRBJ2-3; the D is unclear. Looked up from germline, CDR1 is SGHVS and CDR2 is FNYEAQ. This CDR3 comprises 13 residues. Trimming cost V 4 bases and J 2 bases, with 7 bases left between them. The chain's CDR3 is CASSSVFTDTQYF. CDR3 bases: TGTGCCAGCAGCTCGGTCTTCACAGATACGCAGTATTTT. The entire variable domain, with the rest obtained from reference TRBV7-6 and TRBJ2-3, is as follows: GAGVSQSPRYKVTKRGQDVALRCDPISGHVSLYWYRQALGQGPEFLTYFNYEAQQDKSGLPNDRFSAERPEGSISTLTIQRTEQRDSAMYRCASSSVFTDTQYFGPGTRLTVL.

The V call is TRBV5-1, the J call TRBJ2-1, with unresolved D. Per the germline V gene, CDR1 is SGHRS and CDR2 is YFSETQ. The CDR3 covers 13 residues. With 9 bases removed from V and 8 bases from J, the gap between germline ends came to 18 bases. CDR3 in amino acids: CANTPALGDEQFF. DNA of the CDR3: TGCGCCAACACCCCGGCTCTTGGCGATGAGCAGTTCTTC.

The chain is built from TRBV6-1 and TRBJ2-1; 9 nucleotides line up with TRBD2. V was clipped by 4 bases and J by 10 bases; unmatched bases: 14. The CDR3 is 16 residues long. The germline gives CDR1 MNHNS, CDR2 SASEGT. The CDR3 nucleotides read TGTGCCAGCAGTGCCCGCGAGGCTAGCGGGGCGAGGGAGCAGTTCTTC. This encodes CASSAREASGAREQFF.

The V and J genes are TRBV10-3 and TRBJ2-7; 11 nucleotides agree with TRBD2. The CDR3 length is 13 residues. After removal of 7 bases from V and 3 bases from J, the junction contained 2 bases not matched to a gene. Germline-derived CDR1 and CDR2 are ENHRY and SYGVKD. The CDR3 region has the DNA TGTGCCATCACGACTAGCGGGGACTACGAGCAGTACTTC. Translating gives CAITTSGDYEQYF.

The V call is TRBV27, the J call TRBJ1-2; a weak D match, TRBD1 (5 bases). The V end was cut by 5 bases, the J end by 4 bases, with 17 bases between. The CDR3 spans 15 residues. CDR1 is MNHEY, CDR2 SMNVEV, per germline (reference sequence). The CDR3: CASSPRDPRVYGYTF. CDR3 coding DNA: TGTGCCAGCAGTCCCCGGGACCCTAGGGTCTATGGCTACACCTTC.

This clonotype was seen at least ten times. The gene calls are TRBV7-2 and TRBJ2-7; D uncertain. The ends were cut back, 4 bases at V and 0 bases at J, with 10 bases in the middle. CDR1 is SGHTA and CDR2 is FQGNSA in the germline V gene. This CDR3 contains 14 residues. CDR3 loop: CASSSMGSSYEQYV. CDR3 nucleotide sequence: TGTGCCAGCAGCTCGATGGGTAGCTCCTACGAGCAGTACGTC.

The genes are TRBV12-5 and TRBJ2-1, with TRBD2 matching over 7 bases. The CDR3 sequence is 16 residues long. Looked up from germline, CDR1 is LGHNT and CDR2 is FRNRAP. V lost 3 bases, J lost 8 bases, and 13 bases stayed unmatched. CDR3 residues: CASGLGAGLPVHEQFF. DNA of the CDR3: TGTGCTAGTGGTTTAGGAGCGGGGCTTCCCGTCCATGAGCAGTTCTTC.

The chain employs TRBV4-3 and TRBJ1-6; D may be TRBD1 (5 bases). The germline V gene has CDR1 LGHNA and CDR2 YSLEER. The CDR3 extends over 14 amino acids. Trimming took off 4 bases at V and 8 bases at J, with 12 bases between the two ends. The CDR3 here is CASSPWVGDSPLHF. Written as DNA, the CDR3 is TGCGCCAGCAGCCCCTGGGTAGGGGATTCACCCCTCCACTTT.

The V and J genes are TRBV7-6 and TRBJ1-1; D not resolved. The V end lost 3 bases, the J end lost 6 bases, and 17 bases lay between the germline ends. In germline, CDR1 is SGHVS, CDR2 FNYEAQ. The CDR3 is 15 amino acids. The DNA for the CDR3 is TGTGCCAGCAGCTTTACGGGTAGCGAGTGGTCTGAAGCTTTCTTT. Encoded protein: CASSFTGSEWSEAFF.

V gene TRBV27 combines with J gene TRBJ1-2; D is uncertain. The ends were cut back, 3 bases at V and 6 bases at J, with 11 bases in the middle. Per the germline V gene, CDR1 is MNHEY and CDR2 is SMNVEV (reference sequence). This CDR3 spans 13 amino acids. The CDR3 here is CASSFAREHGYTF. DNA of the CDR3: TGTGCCAGCAGTTTCGCCCGAGAACATGGCTACACCTTC.

This clonotype was recorded many times. The chain combines TRBV7-6 with TRBJ2-2; tentatively, D is TRBD1 (6 bases). The germline V and J ends were trimmed by 5 bases and 1 base, with 14 bases remaining between them. The CDR3 totals 16 residues. Germline-derived CDR1 and CDR2 are SGHVS and FNYEAQ. The CDR3 is CASSATRGRNTGELFF. For the CDR3, the DNA is TGTGCCAGCAGCGCGACCAGGGGACGGAACACCGGGGAGCTGTTTTTT.

This clonotype was picked up many times. The chain recombines TRBV6-2 or TRBV6-3 with TRBJ1-5, with D tentatively TRBD1 (5 bases). The CDR3 extends over 15 amino acids. Germline loops: CDR1 MNHEY, CDR2 SVGEGT. Trimming removed 0 bases from V and 5 bases from J, with 11 bases in between. CDR3 nucleotides: TGTGCCAGCAGTTACTCGATGGGGGAGGATCAGCCCCAGCATTTT. Protein sequence: CASSYSMGEDQPQHF.

This clonotype was found a few times. CDR3 sequence (DNA): TGTGCCAGCAGCGTAGGACAGAAAGAGACCCAGTACTTC. Its protein is CASSVGQKETQYF. This chain links TRBV9 with TRBJ2-5; D perhaps matches TRBD1 (5 bases). This CDR3 spans 13 amino acids. V lost 0 bases to trimming and J lost 3 bases, with 6 bases between them. Germline lookup yields CDR1 SGDLS and CDR2 YYNGEE.

The sample holds one count of this clonotype. CDR3 loop: CASSLGYGGARNSPLHF. CDR3 DNA: TGTGCCAGCAGTTTAGGCTATGGGGGGGCTAGGAATTCACCCCTCCACTTT. This chain connects TRBV28 to TRBJ1-6; perhaps TRBD1 as D (6 bases). The CDR3 is 17 residues long. Per the germline V gene, CDR1 is MDHEN and CDR2 is SYDVKM. V shed 2 bases and J shed 7 bases, with 18 bases lying between them.